This entry concerns a single T cell receptor (beta chain). The CDR3 has 15 amino acids. V lost 3 bases to trimming and J lost 4 bases, with 13 bases between them. The V gene's germline CDR1 is KGHSH and CDR2 LQKENI. This sample is part of a study of blood T cell repertoires in COVID-19. On the study more broadly: The samples span acute and convalescent COVID-19 from the United States, Italy and Spain. T cells, B-cell-depleted T cells, or PBMCs supplied cDNA or gDNA.

As handled by the study authors: For nucleated cells, counts were estimated from reference gene primer amplification. Sequencing used immunoSEQ multiplex PCR; TCRdb keeps in-frame clones, though not all of them. V and J calls and clone size come straight from that table; D and trimming were deduced from the DNA. There are 200,000 to 300,000 clones in the sample; approximately 85% occur only once, and around 12% lies in the top ten. The receptor's source is a woman aged 60-75 years with active or convalescent COVID-19. Material: peripheral blood. The V gene is TRBV18, the J gene TRBJ1-5; TRBD1 is a possible D gene (6 bases). The CDR3 DNA reads TGTGCCAGCTCACCGTCTGCCAGGGGAAATCAGCCCCAGCATTTT. Translation: CASSPSARGNQPQHF.